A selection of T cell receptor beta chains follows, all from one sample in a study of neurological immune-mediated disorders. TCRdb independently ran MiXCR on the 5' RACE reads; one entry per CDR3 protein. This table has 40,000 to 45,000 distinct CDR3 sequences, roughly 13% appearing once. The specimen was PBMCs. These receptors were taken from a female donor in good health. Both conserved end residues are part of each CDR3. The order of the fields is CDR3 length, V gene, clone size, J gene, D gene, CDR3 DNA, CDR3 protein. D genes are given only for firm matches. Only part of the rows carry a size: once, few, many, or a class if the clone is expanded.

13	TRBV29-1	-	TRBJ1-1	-	TGCAGCGCGCGGATGGGAAGGAACACTGAAGCTTTCTTT	CSARMGRNTEAFF
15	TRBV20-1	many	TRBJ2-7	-	TGCAGTGCTAGAGATATCGCGACAGGCGACTACGAGCAGTACTTC	CSARDIATGDYEQYF
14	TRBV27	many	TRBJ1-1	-	TGTGCCAGCAGTTTAACCGGGAGTAGCACTGAAGCTTTCTTT	CASSLTGSSTEAFF
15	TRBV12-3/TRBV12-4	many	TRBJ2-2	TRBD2	TGTGCCAGCAGCACGAGCGGGAGGAACACCGGGGAGCTGTTTTTT	CASSTSGRNTGELFF
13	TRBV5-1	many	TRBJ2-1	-	TGCGCCAGCCGCAGTTCCTCCTACAATGAGCAGTTCTTC	CASRSSSYNEQFF
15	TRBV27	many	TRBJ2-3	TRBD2	TGTGCCAGCAGTTTACGGGGGGATAGATCAGATACGCAGTATTTT	CASSLRGDRSDTQYF
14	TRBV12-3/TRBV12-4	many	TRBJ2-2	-	TGTGCCAGCAGTCTCGGGACTTACACCGGGGAGCTGTTTTTT	CASSLGTYTGELFF
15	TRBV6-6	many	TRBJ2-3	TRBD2	TGTGCCAGCAGCCAGCTAGCGGGGGGATTAGATACGCAGTATTTT	CASSQLAGGLDTQYF
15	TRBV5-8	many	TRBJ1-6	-	TGTGCCAGCAGCTTGGAGCAGGGAACCAATTCACCCCTCCACTTT	CASSLEQGTNSPLHF
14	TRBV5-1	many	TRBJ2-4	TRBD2	TGCGCCAGCAGCCCGGGGGGGACATTCAACATTCAGTACTTC	CASSPGGTFNIQYF
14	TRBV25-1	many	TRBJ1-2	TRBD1	TGTGCCAGCAGTGACCACAGGGGGACCTATGGCTACACCTTC	CASSDHRGTYGYTF
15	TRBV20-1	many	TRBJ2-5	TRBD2	TGCAGTGCTAGAGAGTTGGCGGGAGGGGGAGAGACCCAGTACTTC	CSARELAGGGETQYF
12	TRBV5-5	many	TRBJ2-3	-	TGTGCCAGCAGCGCCGGAGGGGATACGCAGTATTTT	CASSAGGDTQYF
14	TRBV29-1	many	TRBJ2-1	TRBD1	TGCAGCGCTAAGCAGGGACAGGGTTTTACTGAGCAGTTCTTC	CSAKQGQGFTEQFF
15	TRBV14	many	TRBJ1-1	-	TGTGCCAGCAGCAGTATTCGGGGTAGGGACACTGAAGCTTTCTTT	CASSSIRGRDTEAFF
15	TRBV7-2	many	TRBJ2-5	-	TGTGCCAGCAGCTTAGTCGCGGGGGCCCGGGAGACCCAGTACTTC	CASSLVAGARETQYF
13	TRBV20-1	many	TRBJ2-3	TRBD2	TGCAGTGCTGGGGGGGGGAGATCGGATACGCAGTATTTT	CSAGGGRSDTQYF
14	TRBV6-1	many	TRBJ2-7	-	TGTGCCAGCAGTGAAGGGGGGGCAGGCTACGAGCAGTACTTC	CASSEGGAGYEQYF
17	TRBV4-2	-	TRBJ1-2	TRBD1	TGTGCCAGCAGCCAAGATCCTAACGGCAGGGGGCGGGATGGCTACACCTTC	CASSQDPNGRGRDGYTF
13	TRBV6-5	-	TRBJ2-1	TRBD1	TGTGCCAGCAGTTCGGGACAGGGAGGTGAGCAGTTCTTC	CASSSGQGGEQFF
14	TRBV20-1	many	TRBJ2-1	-	TGCAGTGGTCGCGGGCTGGGGGACTACAATGAGCAGTTCTTC	CSGRGLGDYNEQFF
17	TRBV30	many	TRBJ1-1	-	TGTGCCTGGAGTGTCAATTGGTGGAGGAGAATGAACACTGAAGCTTTCTTT	CAWSVNWWRRMNTEAFF
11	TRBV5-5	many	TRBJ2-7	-	TGTGCCAGCAGCCGGGACTACGAGCAGTACTTC	CASSRDYEQYF
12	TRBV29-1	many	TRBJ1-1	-	TGCAGCGCGAGCACAGGGAATGCTGAAGCTTTCTTT	CSASTGNAEAFF
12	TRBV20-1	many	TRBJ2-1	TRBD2	TGCAGTGCGGGAGGGGCTCACAATGAGCAGTTCTTC	CSAGGAHNEQFF
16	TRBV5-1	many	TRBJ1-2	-	TGCGCCAGCAGCTCCCAGGACGGATCCCCTTTCTATGGCTACACCTTC	CASSSQDGSPFYGYTF
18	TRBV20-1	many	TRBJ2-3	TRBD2	TGCAGTGCTAGAGATCCCCGGGGGAGTAGCGGGGGCACAGATACGCAGTATTTT	CSARDPRGSSGGTDTQYF
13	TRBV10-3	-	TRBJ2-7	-	TGTGCCATCAGTGAGGGAGCGCCCTACGAGCAGTACTTC	CAISEGAPYEQYF
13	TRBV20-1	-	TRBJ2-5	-	TGCAGTGCTCCATCCGGGACTGGAGAGACCCAGTACTTC	CSAPSGTGETQYF
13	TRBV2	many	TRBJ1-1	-	TGTGCCAGCCTCAACCAGCAGAACACTGAAGCTTTCTTT	CASLNQQNTEAFF
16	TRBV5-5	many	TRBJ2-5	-	TGTGCCAGCAGCCAATCCGGGACGGGCCTCGTTGAGACCCAGTACTTC	CASSQSGTGLVETQYF
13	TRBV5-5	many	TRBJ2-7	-	TGTGCCAGCAGACGGGACACCAGCTACGAGCAGTACTTC	CASRRDTSYEQYF
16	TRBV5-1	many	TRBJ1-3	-	TGCGCCAGCAGCTCCATCCCCGCAGGGACTGGAAACACCATATATTTT	CASSSIPAGTGNTIYF
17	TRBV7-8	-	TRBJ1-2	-	TGTGCCAGCAGCTTTCCTCAATCCACAGGGAGGGGAAATGGCTACACCTTC	CASSFPQSTGRGNGYTF
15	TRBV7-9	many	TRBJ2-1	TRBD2	TGTGCCAGCAGCTTAGCTAGCGGGAGTGTCAATGAGCAGTTCTTC	CASSLASGSVNEQFF
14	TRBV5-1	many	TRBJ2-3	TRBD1	TGCGCCAGTTCGAAAGGGACAGGGACAGATACGCAGTATTTT	CASSKGTGTDTQYF
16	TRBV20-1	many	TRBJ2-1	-	TGCAGTGCTAGAGACACTTCGGTAAACCTCTACAATGAGCAGTTCTTC	CSARDTSVNLYNEQFF
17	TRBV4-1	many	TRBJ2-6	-	TGCGCCAGCAGCCCAGGGGTAGTTTTTTCTGGGGCCAACGTCCTGACTTTC	CASSPGVVFSGANVLTF
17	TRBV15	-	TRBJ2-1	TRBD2	TGTGCCACCAGAAGGGACCGGAGCGGGAGGGGTCTTAATGAGCAGTTCTTC	CATRRDRSGRGLNEQFF
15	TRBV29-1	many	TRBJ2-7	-	TGCAGCGCTGCTAAATCCGTCGACAGGTCTGGAGAGCAGTACTTC	CSAAKSVDRSGEQYF
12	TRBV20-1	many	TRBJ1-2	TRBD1	TGCAGTGCTTCGGACAGGGGGAAAGGCTACACCTTC	CSASDRGKGYTF
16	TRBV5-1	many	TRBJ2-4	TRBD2	TGCGCCAGCAGCTCGGGTGTAGCGGGGGTCAAAAACATTCAGTACTTC	CASSSGVAGVKNIQYF
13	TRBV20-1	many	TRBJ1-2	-	TGCAGTGTGAGGGGACCGGGGAACTATGGCTACACCTTC	CSVRGPGNYGYTF
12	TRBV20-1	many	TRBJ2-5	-	TGCAGTGCCACCAGGCAGGGGGAGACCCAGTACTTC	CSATRQGETQYF
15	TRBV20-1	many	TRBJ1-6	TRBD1	TGCAGTGCCAGGGGACAGGGGGTCAATAATTCACCCCTCCACTTT	CSARGQGVNNSPLHF
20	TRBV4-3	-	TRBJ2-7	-	TGCGCCAGCAGCCACAGAGGGGTACTAGTGCGCAATCCATGTTCCTACGAGCAGTACTTC	CASSHRGVLVRNPCSYEQYF
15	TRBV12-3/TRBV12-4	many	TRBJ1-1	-	TGTGCCAGCAGCCAGACACAGATAATGAACACTGAAGCTTTCTTT	CASSQTQIMNTEAFF
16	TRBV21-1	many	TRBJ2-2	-	TGTGCCAGCAGCAAAAAAACAGGGGGCGCGTTCGGGGAGCTGTTTTTT	CASSKKTGGAFGELFF
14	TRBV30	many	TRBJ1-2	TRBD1	TGTGCCTGGACAACGGACAGGGGCTTGTATGGCTACACCTTC	CAWTTDRGLYGYTF
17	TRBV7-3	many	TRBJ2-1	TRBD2	TGTGCCAGCAGCTTAATGGGCGGGGGGGGCGGTCGGAATGAGCAGTTCTTC	CASSLMGGGGGRNEQFF
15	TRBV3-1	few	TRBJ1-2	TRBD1	TGTGCCAGCAGCCGAGGGACAGGGGGCGCATATGGCTACACCTTC	CASSRGTGGAYGYTF
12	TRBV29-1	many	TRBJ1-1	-	TGCAGCGTTGAATGGGGAAACACTGAAGCTTTCTTT	CSVEWGNTEAFF
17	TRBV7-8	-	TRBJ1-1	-	TGTGCCAGCATTACGACCCAACCACGACAAGGAAACACTGAAGCTTTCTTT	CASITTQPRQGNTEAFF
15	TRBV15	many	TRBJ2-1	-	TGTGCCACCCATAAGGGGAGCCTAGGAGACAATGAGCAGTTCTTC	CATHKGSLGDNEQFF
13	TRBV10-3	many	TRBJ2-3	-	TGTGCCCTCCGAGCCGGAAGCACAGATACGCAGTATTTT	CALRAGSTDTQYF
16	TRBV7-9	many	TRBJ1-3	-	TGTGCCAGCAGCCCCGGCGGAAGGGTTGACGGAAACACCATATATTTT	CASSPGGRVDGNTIYF
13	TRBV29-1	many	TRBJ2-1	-	TGCAGCGTTGCCACTGACTCCTACAATGAGCAGTTCTTC	CSVATDSYNEQFF
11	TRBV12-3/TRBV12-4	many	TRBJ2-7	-	TGTGCCAGCCGGGGACCCGTGGGCAAGTACTTC	CASRGPVGKYF
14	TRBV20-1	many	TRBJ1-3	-	TGCAGTGCTAGCGCCTCGGCCTCCGGAGACACCATATATTTT	CSASASASGDTIYF